The 29 T cell receptor beta chains below come from one sample, sequenced in a study of blood T cell repertoires in COVID-19. The repertoire was sequenced with immunoSEQ multiplex PCR; TCRdb's copy has only in-frame clones and lacks some. The sample has 65,000 or so clones, about 90% seen once; the top ten hold over 9.5%. Sequenced: peripheral blood. The receptors shown here come from a human donor with acute or convalescent COVID-19. The donor label of this sample is uncertain.

The V call is TRBV10-2, the J call TRBJ2-3, with D possibly matching TRBD2 (5 bases). Germline assignment: CDR1 WSHSY and CDR2 SAAADI. The V end was cut by 2 bases, the J end by 1 base, with 7 bases between. The CDR3 spans 14 residues. CDR3 protein: CASSEVARTDTQYF. In nucleotides, the CDR3 is TGCGCCAGCAGTGAGGTAGCGCGCACAGATACGCAGTATTTT.

The chain joins TRBV19 to TRBJ2-2; D possibly corresponds to TRBD1 (6 bases). With 5 bases removed from V and 6 bases from J, the gap between germline ends came to 13 bases. Germline CDR1 reads LNHDA; CDR2 reads SQIVND (reference sequence). The CDR3 loop spans 14 amino acids. CDR3 region: CASSAMQGSGELFF. CDR3 coding DNA: TGTGCCAGTAGTGCCATGCAGGGGTCCGGGGAGCTGTTTTTT.

This sequence joins TRBV3-1 (or the pseudogene TRBV3-2) and TRBJ1-4, with 8 bases matching TRBD1. The CDR3 consists of 14 residues. The germline CDR1 and CDR2 sequences are LGHDT and YNNKEL (reference sequence). The J segment lost 7 bases and the V segment lost 1 base, leaving 2 bases of the junction unmatched. This chain's CDR3 is CASSQAGTGEKLFF. CDR3 in DNA: TGTGCCAGCAGCCAAGCAGGGACAGGTGAAAAACTGTTTTTT.

As DNA, the CDR3 is TGTGCCAGCAGCCAAGAGGGGTCGGGCAGCGGGAGGGATGAGCAGTTCTTC. Amino acids: CASSQEGSGSGRDEQFF. This chain joins TRBV4-2 and TRBJ2-1, with 10 bases aligning to TRBD2. CDR3 length: 17 residues. V lost 0 bases, J lost 8 bases, and 10 bases stayed unmatched. Germline V gene sequence: CDR1 LGHNA, CDR2 YNFKEQ.

The chain joins TRBV11-3 to TRBJ2-7; 7 bases are a match to TRBD2. Germline values: CDR1 SGHNT, CDR2 YENEEA. With V trimmed by 7 bases and J by 1 base, 4 bases remained unmatched. The CDR3 extends over 13 amino acids. The CDR3 region has the DNA TGTGCCAGCAAGGGTAGCGGGTCCTACGAGCAGTACTTC. Its protein is CASKGSGSYEQYF.

The chain carries TRBV6-5 and TRBJ2-7; TRBD2 agrees at 8 bases. The V and J ends lost 6 bases and 2 bases, in that order; junction bases with no gene match: 6. Germline lookup yields CDR1 MNHEY and CDR2 SVGAGI. This CDR3 has 14 amino acids. The CDR3 loop reads CASSRGAGAYEQYF. In DNA, the CDR3 is TGTGCCAGCAGCCGAGGAGCGGGAGCCTACGAGCAGTACTTC.

The rearrangement links TRBV18 to TRBJ2-7; tentative D call: TRBD2 (6 bases). Germline CDR1 is KGHSH and CDR2 is LQKENI. Trimming took 3 bases from V and 6 from J, leaving 12 bases between them. This CDR3 has 13 amino acids. The CDR3 is CASSPPDGGEQYF. For the CDR3, the DNA is TGTGCCAGCTCACCTCCGGACGGGGGCGAGCAGTACTTC.

The chain couples TRBV5-4 to TRBJ2-2; D may be TRBD2 (6 bases). Trimming pared 4 bases from V and 1 base from J, leaving 11 bases between. This CDR3 is built from 15 residues. CDR1 and CDR2 (germline): SGHNT, YYREEE (reference sequence). CDR3 region: CASSGGNRNTGELFF. The CDR3 nucleotides are TGTGCCAGCAGCGGGGGGAATAGGAACACCGGGGAGCTGTTTTTT.

The count of this clone is one. The chain uses TRBV7-3 and TRBJ2-7; D call uncertain. Germline V gene data show CDR1 as SGHTA and CDR2 as FQGTGA. V was trimmed by 2 bases and J by 4 bases, leaving 9 bases between them. This CDR3 spans 13 amino acids. For the CDR3, the DNA is TGTGCCAGCAGCTTAGCGCGGCAGTACGAGCAGTACTTC. This sequence encodes CASSLARQYEQYF.

This clone was seen a single time. The CDR3 coding sequence is TGTGCCAGCACCCCCCAAGGTCTCGGGACAGGGGGCGCCGCCGGGGAGCTGTTTTTT. Translating gives CASTPQGLGTGGAAGELFF. V is TRBV28 and J is TRBJ2-2; TRBD1 agrees at 12 bases. The CDR3 contains 19 residues. In germline, CDR1 is MDHEN, CDR2 SYDVKM. The ends lost 7 bases at V and 6 bases at J; junction bases unmatched: 18.

V gene TRBV5-1 combines with J gene TRBJ2-5; 10 nucleotides match TRBD2. CDR1 is SGHRS and CDR2 is YFSETQ in the germline V gene. J gave up 4 bases and V 4 bases, and 10 bases lay outside the gene matches. This CDR3 region has 16 residues. The CDR3 here is CASSKGIAGGLETQYF. The CDR3 DNA sequence: TGCGCCAGCAGCAAGGGTATAGCGGGGGGTTTAGAGACCCAGTACTTC.

J is TRBJ2-3 and V is TRBV19, with D maybe TRBD2 (7 bases). Germline V gives CDR1 LNHDA, CDR2 SQIVND (reference sequence). This CDR3 comprises 14 residues. Between the trimmed V and J ends, which lost 10 bases and 2 bases, there was a span of 16 bases. Written as DNA, the CDR3 is TGTGCCACGCAAGGGGGGAGGGACACAGATACGCAGTATTTT. Translated: CATQGGRDTDTQYF.

The chain recombines TRBV19 with TRBJ1-5; 8 bases align to TRBD1. The CDR3 loop spans 15 amino acids. The germline CDR1 and CDR2 sequences are LNHDA and SQIVND (reference sequence). V dropped 4 bases and J dropped 4; count of bases not matched to a gene: 6. The CDR3 loop is CASSRVRGPNQPQHF. For the CDR3, the DNA is TGTGCCAGTAGTAGGGTCAGGGGGCCGAATCAGCCCCAGCATTTT.

V is TRBV27 and J is TRBJ1-6; TRBD1 matches 8 bases. The trim removed 3 bases at V and 9 bases at J, leaving 1 base unmatched. The germline V gene encodes CDR1 MNHEY and CDR2 SMNVEV (reference sequence). The CDR3 is 13 amino acids. The CDR3 DNA is TGTGCCAGCAGTTTTACAGGGGGTTCACCCCTCCACTTT. Translated, it gives CASSFTGGSPLHF.

The V and J genes are TRBV3-1 (or the pseudogene TRBV3-2) and TRBJ2-1; unclear D gene. Trimming pared 1 base from V and 6 bases from J, leaving 10 bases between. The germline gives CDR1 LGHDT, CDR2 YNNKEL (reference sequence). The CDR3 spans 14 residues. The CDR3: CASSQAASGNEQFF. In nucleotides, the CDR3 is TGTGCCAGCAGCCAAGCGGCCTCGGGCAATGAGCAGTTCTTC.

This clone has a single count. This sequence joins TRBV4-1 and TRBJ2-3, with D perhaps matching TRBD2 (6 bases). Germline V lookup: CDR1 MGHRA, CDR2 YSYEKL. This CDR3 has 15 residues. V lost 3 bases, J lost 2 bases, and 12 bases lay in between. CDR3 protein: CASSHQAGLTDTQYF. CDR3 sequence (DNA): TGCGCCAGCAGCCACCAAGCGGGTCTCACAGATACGCAGTATTTT.

This clone was observed a single time. V is TRBV29-1 and J is TRBJ2-1; 11 nucleotides line up with TRBD2. The CDR3 extends over 18 amino acids. J was trimmed by 9 bases and V by 0 bases; bases with no gene match: 16. The germline V gene has CDR1 SQVTM and CDR2 ANQGSEA. The CDR3 DNA follows: TGCAGCGTTGAAGATTATCGGCTAGCGGGAGGCCATGGCCCTGAGCAGTTCTTC. It yields the protein CSVEDYRLAGGHGPEQFF.

The sample holds one count of this clone. The chain employs TRBV7-3 and TRBJ1-2; a possible D gene is TRBD1 (5 bases). V lost 5 bases to trimming and J lost 5 bases, with 18 bases between them. CDR1 is SGHTA and CDR2 is FQGTGA in the germline V gene. This CDR3 has 15 residues. This CDR3 reads CASSLGDSPRYGYTF. Here the CDR3 DNA reads TGTGCCAGCAGCCTGGGGGACTCTCCGCGATATGGCTACACCTTC.

The J gene is TRBJ1-1, the V gene TRBV5-4; the match to TRBD1 covers 11 bases. The V gene's germline CDR1 is SGHNT and CDR2 YYREEE (reference sequence). The CDR3 sequence is 15 residues long. The V segment lost 2 bases and the J segment 4 bases; nucleotides outside the gene matches: 4. CDR3 region: CASSFAGTGGTEAFF. CDR3 bases: TGTGCCAGCAGCTTCGCCGGGACAGGGGGCACTGAAGCTTTCTTT.

The chain links TRBV6-4 to TRBJ1-1, with 8 positions matching TRBD1. V lost 4 bases to trimming and J lost 7 bases; unmatched junction nucleotides: 8. Germline V gene sequence: CDR1 MRHNA, CDR2 SNTAGT. This CDR3 has 14 amino acids. CDR3: CASSASPGQGEAFF. In DNA form, the CDR3 reads TGTGCCAGCAGTGCCTCACCCGGACAGGGTGAAGCTTTCTTT.

In DNA form, the CDR3 reads TGTGCCAGCAGTTTCCTCGGGGACAGGGTCAGAATGAAGACCCAGTACTTC. This sequence encodes CASSFLGDRVRMKTQYF. The V call is TRBV27, the J call TRBJ2-5; 9 bases map to TRBD1. The J segment lost 6 bases and the V segment lost 3 bases, leaving 14 bases of the junction unmatched. Germline CDR1 and CDR2: MNHEY and SMNVEV (reference sequence). The CDR3 extends over 17 amino acids.

Only a few counts were recorded for this clone. The chain combines TRBV14 with TRBJ2-1, with 8 bases matching TRBD2. This CDR3 is built from 15 residues. Trimming took 4 bases from V and 8 from J; bases not matched to a gene: 10. Germline V CDR1 and CDR2: SGHDN, FVKESK. The CDR3: CASSPWTSRSHEQFF. The DNA of the CDR3 is TGTGCCAGCAGCCCTTGGACTAGCCGCTCGCATGAGCAGTTCTTC.

This rearrangement joins TRBV5-1 to TRBJ2-5, with 8 bases lining up with TRBD2. The V gene end was trimmed by 5 bases and the J gene end by 2 bases; junction bases not matched to a gene: 5. This CDR3 region has 14 residues. The germline V gene encodes CDR1 SGHRS and CDR2 YFSETQ. CDR3 residues: CASRDTSGQETQYF. The CDR3 region has the DNA TGCGCCAGCAGGGACACTAGCGGACAAGAGACCCAGTACTTC. The variable domain in full, completed from reference TRBV5-1 and TRBJ2-5, reads KAGVTQTPRYLIKTRGQQVTLSCSPISGHRSVSWYQQTPGQGLQFLFEYFSETQRNKGNFPGRFSGRQFSNSRSEMNVSTLELGDSALYLCASRDTSGQETQYFGPGTRLLVL.

Only a few counts were recorded for this clone. The rearrangement joins TRBV15 to TRBJ2-7, with TRBD2 matching 8 bases. The ends lost 0 bases at V and 0 bases at J; junction bases unmatched: 13. Per the germline V gene, CDR1 is LNHNV and CDR2 is YYDKDF (reference sequence). This CDR3 comprises 19 residues. In DNA form, the CDR3 reads TGTGCCACCAGCAGAGATTTGCTCCACCGGACTAGCATCTCCTACGAGCAGTACTTC. Translation: CATSRDLLHRTSISYEQYF.

This chain links TRBV28 with TRBJ2-1, with a weak D call TRBD1 (6 bases). The germline V gene has CDR1 MDHEN and CDR2 SYDVKM. This CDR3 is built from 15 residues. Trimming took off 6 bases at V and 5 bases at J, with 17 bases between the two ends. CDR3: CASRHDRLIDNEQFF. CDR3 bases: TGTGCCAGCAGACACGACAGGCTTATTGACAATGAGCAGTTCTTC.

The J gene is TRBJ2-1, the V gene TRBV18; a possible D gene is TRBD1 (6 bases). The V and J ends lost 6 bases and 5 bases respectively, with 11 bases between them. Germline CDR1 reads KGHSH; CDR2 reads LQKENI. The CDR3 is made up of 13 amino acids. CDR3 coding DNA: TGTGCCAGCTCCCTGGGGACAAACAATGAGCAGTTCTTC. Translating it yields CASSLGTNNEQFF. Full variable domain (missing parts from reference TRBV18 and TRBJ2-1): NAGVMQNPRHLVRRRGQEARLRCSPMKGHSHVYWYRQLPEEGLKFMVYLQKENIIDESGMPKERFSAEFPKEGPSILRIQQVVRGDSAAYFCASSLGTNNEQFFGPGTRLTVL.

V gene TRBV15 combines with J gene TRBJ2-7; D is unclear. The V end lost 5 bases, the J end lost 2 bases, and 13 bases lay between the germline ends. CDR1 is LNHNV and CDR2 is YYDKDF in the germline V gene (reference sequence). CDR3 size: 14 residues. For the CDR3, the DNA is TGTGCCACCAGCCGCACTCCACCAACCTACGAGCAGTACTTC. Encoded protein: CATSRTPPTYEQYF.

The CDR3, as DNA: TGTGCCAGCAGCTCGGGCGGGGACCCGAGGGGCTATGGCTACACCTTC. This gives the protein CASSSGGDPRGYGYTF. This chain uses TRBV9 with TRBJ1-2, with a weak D call TRBD1 (5 bases). V was clipped by 4 bases and J by 4 bases, with 20 bases between them. Germline V CDR1 and CDR2: SGDLS, YYNGEE. CDR3 length: 16 amino acids.

This clone has just one count. V gene TRBV7-9 combines with J gene TRBJ2-5; 9 bases map to TRBD1. In germline, CDR1 is SEHNR, CDR2 FQNEAQ (reference sequence). The junction had 1 base not matched to a gene; V was cut back by 3 bases and J by 2 bases. The CDR3 is 14 amino acids. CDR3 bases: TGTGCCAGCAGCTTCGGACAGGGGCAAGAGACCCAGTACTTC. Residues: CASSFGQGQETQYF.